This T cell receptor beta chain was recorded in a study of OX40 agonist ivuxolimab in advanced cancers. General study points: Within 6 weeks, CD4+ and CD8+ blood T cells expanded clonally at 0.1 to 3.0 mg/kg. A proportion of nonresponders additionally exhibited low normalized T-cell clonal expansion.

About this clone: Its antigen is not identified.

Assay: immunoSEQ multiplex PCR; the TCRdb copy retains only in-frame clones and omits some. The table includes 71,000 or so clones, 93% detected once. The CDR3 length is 13 residues. Trimming cost V 2 bases and J 2 bases, with 7 bases left between them. Per germline, CDR1 MNHEY and CDR2 SVGAGI. The genes are TRBV6-5 and TRBJ2-7; the D gene is possibly TRBD1 (5 bases). The sequence was collected from an adult with an advanced solid tumor such as melanoma, head and neck, liver or kidney cancer. The sample consisted of CD4+ or CD8+ T cells sorted from blood, taken in a trial of the OX40 agonist ivuxolimab. In DNA, the CDR3 is TGTGCCAGCAGTTACGGACACACCTACGAGCAGTACTTC. Residues: CASSYGHTYEQYF.